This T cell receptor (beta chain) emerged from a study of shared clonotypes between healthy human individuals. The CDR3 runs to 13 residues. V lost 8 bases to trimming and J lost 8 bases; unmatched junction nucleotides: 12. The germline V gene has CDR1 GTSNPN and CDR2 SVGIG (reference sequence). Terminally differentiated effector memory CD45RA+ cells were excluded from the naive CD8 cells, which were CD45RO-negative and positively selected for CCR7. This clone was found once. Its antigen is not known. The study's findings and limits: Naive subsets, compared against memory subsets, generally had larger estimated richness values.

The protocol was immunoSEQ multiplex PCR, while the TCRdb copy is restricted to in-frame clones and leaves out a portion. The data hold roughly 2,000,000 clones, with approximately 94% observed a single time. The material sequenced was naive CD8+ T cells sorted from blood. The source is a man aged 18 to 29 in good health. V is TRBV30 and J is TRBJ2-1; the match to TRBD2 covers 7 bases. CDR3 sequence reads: CAERGLAVDEQFF. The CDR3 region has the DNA TGTGCCGAACGCGGGCTAGCGGTCGATGAGCAGTTCTTC.